This TCR beta chain was documented in a study of cytomegalovirus exposure and HLA in healthy donors. Study-level findings and limits: Many donors shared some public TCRs, even though most TCR sequences were rare. In a later analysis, TCR beta V- and J-gene trimming was associated with a missense DCLRE1C variant.

With respect to this clone: Its matching antigen is unknown.

The PCR contained 60 Vbeta and 13 Jbeta primers. Under the authors' procedure: In a later analysis, 75 million to 95 million unique TCR beta chains included roughly 11 million shared by two or more donors. Sequencing was performed with immunoSEQ multiplex PCR; in TCRdb, only in-frame clones are kept and a portion is missing. Clone size and V and J calls were adopted from that table, with D and trimming inferred from the DNA. The repertoire holds some 160,000 clones, with roughly 84% as singletons. Sample: PBMCs. This TCR was recovered from a boy aged 2-15 years in good health and CMV-seronegative.

The CDR3 here is CASNEQPYERYTGELFF. The CDR3 coding sequence is TGTGCCAGCAACGAACAACCCTACGAGCGGTACACCGGGGAGCTGTTTTTT. The chain joins TRBV7-8 to TRBJ2-2; a possible D gene is TRBD2 (5 bases). Germline lookup yields CDR1 SGHVS and CDR2 FQNEAQ. With 7 bases removed from V and 3 bases from J, the gap between germline ends came to 21 bases. This CDR3 contains 17 residues.